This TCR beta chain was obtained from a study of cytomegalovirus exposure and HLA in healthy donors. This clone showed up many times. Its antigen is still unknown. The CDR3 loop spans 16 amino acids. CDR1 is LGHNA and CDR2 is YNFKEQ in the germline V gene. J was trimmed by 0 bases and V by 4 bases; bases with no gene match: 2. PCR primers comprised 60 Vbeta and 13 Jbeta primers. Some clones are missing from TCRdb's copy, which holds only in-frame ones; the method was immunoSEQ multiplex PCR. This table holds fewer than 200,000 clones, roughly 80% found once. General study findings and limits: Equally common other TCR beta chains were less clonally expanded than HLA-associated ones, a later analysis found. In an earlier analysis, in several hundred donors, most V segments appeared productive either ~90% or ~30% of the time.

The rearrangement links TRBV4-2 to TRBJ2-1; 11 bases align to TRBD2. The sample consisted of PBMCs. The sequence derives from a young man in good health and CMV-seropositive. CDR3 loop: CASSPSGGSSYNEQFF. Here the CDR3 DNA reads TGTGCCAGCAGCCCTAGCGGGGGGAGCTCCTACAATGAGCAGTTCTTC.